Listed here are 5 T cell receptor beta chains from one sample, sequenced in a study of a mutant IDH1 vaccine in newly diagnosed glioma. TCRdb keeps only in-frame clones here, not all; method: immunoSEQ multiplex PCR. The sample consists of about 56,000 clones, roughly four fifths of them appearing once. The antigens for these receptors are not known. Time point denoted: week 47, end of study. Vaccine doses each comprised 300 ug of mutant IDH1 20-mer peptide, with topical imiquimod. Sequenced here: PBMCs, sampled from a glioma patient whose treatment included an IDH1 peptide vaccine. These TCRs come from a woman in her forties or fifties with glioma.

The chain uses TRBV5-1 and TRBJ2-1; possible D gene TRBD1, 6 bases. This CDR3 is 13 amino acids long. V was trimmed by 4 bases and J by 3 bases, leaving 8 bases between them. CDR1 is SGHRS and CDR2 is YFSETQ in the germline V gene. For the CDR3, the DNA is TGCGCCAGCAGCAAGGACAGCTACAATGAGCAGTTCTTC. Residues: CASSKDSYNEQFF.

V gene TRBV18 combines with J gene TRBJ1-2; 7 bases match TRBD1. The germline V gene encodes CDR1 KGHSH and CDR2 LQKENI. V dropped 3 bases and J dropped 4; count of bases not matched to a gene: 8. This CDR3 is built from 15 residues. The CDR3, as DNA: TGTGCCAGCTCACCCGACCGGGACAGCCTCTATGGCTACACCTTC. Protein product: CASSPDRDSLYGYTF.

CDR3 region: CASSLNRGLYGNTIYF. DNA of the CDR3: TGTGCCAGCAGCCTGAACAGGGGGCTATATGGAAACACCATATATTTT. The rearrangement joins TRBV11-2 to TRBJ1-3; 9 bases are shared with TRBD1. The V gene's germline CDR1 is SGHAT and CDR2 FQNNGV. Germline trimming cut 5 bases from V and 3 bases from J; bases unmatched to any gene: 8. The CDR3 has 16 residues. Full variable domain (remainder filled in from reference TRBV11-2 and TRBJ1-3): EAGVAQSPRYKIIEKRQSVAFWCNPISGHATLYWYQQILGQGPKLLIQFQNNGVVDDSQLPKDRFSAERLKGVDSTLKIQPAKLEDSAVYLCASSLNRGLYGNTIYFGEGSWLTVV.

The CDR3 sequence is CASSQGSTDTQYF. The CDR3 DNA sequence: TGTGCCAGCAGCCAAGGCAGCACAGATACGCAGTATTTT. The chain links TRBV4-2 to TRBJ2-3; D ambiguous. Trimming cost V 1 base and J 0 bases, with 2 bases left between them. The V gene's germline CDR1 is LGHNA and CDR2 YNFKEQ. This CDR3 has 13 amino acids.

This chain joins TRBV15 and TRBJ1-2; the D is unclear. V lost 0 bases to trimming and J lost 3 bases, with 11 bases between them. The V gene's germline CDR1 is LNHNV and CDR2 YYDKDF (reference sequence). The CDR3 is made up of 15 amino acids. For the CDR3, the DNA is TGTGCCACCAGCAGAGATCTAGGACGGTACTATGGCTACACCTTC. Translating gives CATSRDLGRYYGYTF. Drawing the rest from reference TRBV15 and TRBJ1-2, the complete variable domain is DAMVIQNPRYQVTQFGKPVTLSCSQTLNHNVMYWYQQKSSQAPKLLFHYYDKDFNNEADTPDNFQSRRPNTSFCFLDIRSPGLGDTAMYLCATSRDLGRYYGYTFGSGTRLTVV.